This T cell receptor (beta chain) emerged from a study of T cells in localized non-small cell lung cancer. Study-level findings and limits: Higher blood T cell density went with longer overall survival. Adjacent uninvolved lung tissue had the highest T cell clonality, exceeding tumor. In adjacent lung, a median roughly 60 of the top 100 tumor clones were found.

The CDR3 covers 14 residues. Trimming stripped 6 bases from V and 2 bases from J, with 15 bases between. CDR1 and CDR2 (germline): SQVTM, ANQGSEA. Notes on this clone: Its matching antigen is unknown.

The data were produced by immunoSEQ multiplex PCR, yet TCRdb's version contains in-frame clones alone and is incomplete. The table records around 35,000 clones, approximately 90% of them present only once. This sequence joins TRBV29-1 and TRBJ2-3; maybe TRBD2 (6 bases). The receptor's source is a female donor over 55 with stage II lung adenocarcinoma. The sequencing here drew on peripheral blood mononuclear cells, taken before any cancer treatment. CDR3 DNA: TGCAGCGTCGCCGGGACTGGCTACACAGATACGCAGTATTTT. Residues: CSVAGTGYTDTQYF.